This T cell receptor (beta chain) was documented in a study of tumor-infiltrating lymphocytes in localized non-small cell lung cancer. In the study overall: The cohort mixed smokers and never-smokers, several histologies, and some post-neoadjuvant-chemotherapy samples. Resected tumor was paired with non-adjacent uninvolved lung from the same patient. The study, taken as a whole, reports: Each assay used a separate piece of the same tissue. Only some patients had TCR sequencing, depending on available tissue.

A note on this clone: No antigen is known for it.

Clones were sequenced by immunoSEQ multiplex PCR, and TCRdb holds only the in-frame ones, with some missing. The sample includes more than 10,000 clones, 70% to 90% of them seen just once. The receptor's source is a human donor with non-small cell lung cancer. The sequenced sample consisted of uninvolved lung tissue not adjacent to the tumor.

The CDR3 spells CASTPILMAGTNTEAFF. CDR3 DNA sequence: TGTGCCAGCACCCCTATCCTTATGGCAGGTACGAACACTGAAGCTTTCTTT. This rearrangement joins TRBV27 to TRBJ1-1; D is ambiguous. The CDR3 contains 17 residues. Germline V lookup: CDR1 MNHEY, CDR2 SMNVEV (reference sequence). Trimming left V 7 bases short and J 1 base short, with 22 bases between.